These 22 T cell receptor beta chains came from one sample sequenced in a study of CD8+ T cells in alopecia areata. Stated treatment: oral pan-JAK inhibitor, 5-10 mg twice daily. Reverse transcription of extracted RNA yielded cDNA, which provided the sequencing template. TCRdb keeps only in-frame clones here, not all; method: immunoSEQ multiplex PCR. The sample includes approximately 210,000 clones, 64% of them seen just once. Here the sequenced sample was CD4+ T cells sorted from blood, taken at week 4, from a patient treated with tofacitinib. The receptors shown here come from a human donor with alopecia areata.

The count of this clone is one. This chain connects TRBV4-1 to TRBJ2-2; D might be TRBD1 (6 bases). The germline V gene has CDR1 MGHRA and CDR2 YSYEKL. V dropped 4 bases and J dropped 4 bases, with 13 bases sitting between them. CDR3 length equals 15 residues. The CDR3 loop is CASSLRDKGTGELFF. The CDR3 DNA sequence: TGCGCCAGCAGCCTCCGGGACAAAGGCACCGGGGAGCTGTTTTTT.

The chain is built from TRBV18 and TRBJ2-5; D is undetermined. Trimming shortened V by 4 bases and J by 5 bases, and 8 bases separated the two germline ends. The CDR3 consists of 12 residues. Germline V gives CDR1 KGHSH, CDR2 LQKENI. The CDR3 is CASSLSKETQYF. CDR3 coding DNA: TGTGCCAGCTCACTTTCGAAGGAGACCCAGTACTTC.

CDR3 in amino acids: CAISDIPRQGSSPLHF. In DNA, the CDR3 is TGTGCCATCAGTGATATCCCGAGGCAGGGTAGTTCACCCCTCCACTTT. This rearrangement joins TRBV10-3 to TRBJ1-6, with D possibly being TRBD1 (5 bases). In germline, CDR1 is ENHRY, CDR2 SYGVKD. The CDR3 extends over 16 amino acids. The V end lost 3 bases, the J end lost 9 bases, and 18 bases lay between the germline ends.

This chain links TRBV28 with TRBJ2-7, with D possibly matching TRBD2 (6 bases). The CDR3 sequence is 14 residues long. The germline V and J ends were trimmed by 5 bases and 2 bases, with 13 bases remaining between them. Germline assignment: CDR1 MDHEN and CDR2 SYDVKM. DNA for the CDR3: TGTGCCAGCAGTCCCCTAGCGTATACCTACGAGCAGTACTTC. It translates to CASSPLAYTYEQYF. Full variable domain (remainder filled in from reference TRBV28 and TRBJ2-7): DVKVTQSSRYLVKRTGEKVFLECVQDMDHENMFWYRQDPGLGLRLIYFSYDVKMKEKGDIPEGYSVSREKKERFSLILESASTNQTSMYLCASSPLAYTYEQYFGPGTRLTVT.

The chain uses TRBV7-2 and TRBJ1-2; D might be TRBD1 (6 bases). This CDR3 comprises 13 residues. V was trimmed by 7 bases and J by 2 bases, leaving 11 bases between them. Germline lookup yields CDR1 SGHTA and CDR2 FQGNSA. The CDR3 spells CASNEGGNYGYTF. DNA of the CDR3: TGTGCCAGCAACGAGGGGGGCAACTATGGCTACACCTTC.

The DNA of the CDR3 is TGCGCCAGCAGCCCGGGACTCTATGGCTACACCTTC. As protein: CASSPGLYGYTF. The chain uses TRBV5-1 and TRBJ1-2; a weak D match, TRBD1 (5 bases). Deletions cut 4 bases from V and 4 bases from J, with 8 bases between. Germline values: CDR1 SGHRS, CDR2 YFSETQ. The CDR3 totals 12 residues.

Comment on this clone: This same CDR3 is encoded by further DNA sequences in the sample. This sequence joins TRBV5-1 and TRBJ2-5; 8 positions match TRBD1. Losses at the gene ends were 3 bases for V and 2 bases for J; bases not matched to a gene: 3. Germline CDR1 is SGHRS and CDR2 is YFSETQ. The CDR3 totals 14 residues. As DNA, the CDR3 is TGCGCCAGCAGCTCCGGACAGGGACAAGAGACCCAGTACTTC. It yields the protein CASSSGQGQETQYF.

The chain joins TRBV6-1 to TRBJ2-7; 7 bases align to TRBD1. This CDR3 comprises 15 residues. Germline V gives CDR1 MNHNS, CDR2 SASEGT. The V and J ends lost 8 bases and 3 bases, in that order; junction bases with no gene match: 13. The CDR3 DNA follows: TGTGCCAGCGGAGAGTGGAAGACAGGGCTCTACGAGCAGTACTTC. Translated: CASGEWKTGLYEQYF.

This chain links TRBV7-9 with TRBJ1-2, with TRBD1 matching 7 bases. CDR1 and CDR2 from the germline V gene are SEHNR and FQNEAQ (reference sequence). J gave up 4 bases and V 5 bases, and 4 bases lay outside the gene matches. CDR3 length: 13 amino acids. The CDR3 DNA sequence: TGTGCCAGCAGCACTCCAGGGGGCTATGGCTACACCTTC. This encodes CASSTPGGYGYTF.

This clone has just a few counts. The rearrangement joins TRBV19 to TRBJ2-2; 8 bases line up with TRBD1. Looked up from germline, CDR1 is LNHDA and CDR2 is SQIVND (reference sequence). V gave up 7 bases and J gave up 2 bases; unmatched junction bases: 6. CDR3 length: 15 amino acids. CDR3 nucleotide sequence: TGTGCCAGTAACAAGGACAGGGTCAACACCGGGGAGCTGTTTTTT. Translated: CASNKDRVNTGELFF.

For the CDR3, the DNA is TGTGCCAGCAGCTCCCGACTAGCGGGGGGCGCGGAACAGTTCTTC. Translating gives CASSSRLAGGAEQFF. V is TRBV7-2 and J is TRBJ2-1; TRBD2 matches at 13 bases. Per germline, CDR1 SGHTA and CDR2 FQGNSA. V trimming: 4 bases; J trimming: 13 bases; junction bases outside the gene matches: 10. The CDR3 is 15 residues long.

The rearrangement links TRBV4-2 to TRBJ2-1, with D tentatively TRBD2 (6 bases). Germline V gene sequence: CDR1 LGHNA, CDR2 YNFKEQ. V was trimmed by 0 bases and J by 6 bases, leaving 9 bases between them. This CDR3 is 14 amino acids long. CDR3 loop: CASSQEAGSNEQFF. The CDR3, as DNA: TGTGCCAGCAGCCAAGAAGCCGGGAGCAATGAGCAGTTCTTC.

This clone came up once. V gene TRBV30 combines with J gene TRBJ1-2; possible D gene TRBD1, 5 bases. V lost 0 bases, J lost 6 bases, and 17 bases lay in between. Germline V gene data show CDR1 as GTSNPN and CDR2 as SVGIG (reference sequence). The CDR3 has 15 amino acids. The CDR3 nucleotides read TGTGCCTGGAGTGTACTGGGAGTGGGGCAGGATGGCTACACCTTC. Its protein is CAWSVLGVGQDGYTF.

The V and J genes are TRBV4-1 and TRBJ2-7; 10 bases fit TRBD2. The V and J ends lost 1 base and 0 bases, in that order; junction bases with no gene match: 9. The CDR3 loop spans 18 amino acids. Germline CDR1 and CDR2: MGHRA and YSYEKL. Here the CDR3 reads CASSQVVLAGTLSYEQYF. The CDR3 bases are TGCGCCAGCAGCCAAGTCGTACTAGCGGGAACCCTCTCCTACGAGCAGTACTTC.

Remarks on this clone: Other DNA variants within this sample encode the same CDR3. The CDR3 is CASSLGPTAYEQYF. As DNA, the CDR3 is TGTGCCAGCAGCTTAGGCCCGACAGCCTACGAGCAGTACTTC. The gene calls are TRBV7-8 and TRBJ2-7; possibly TRBD1 for D (5 bases). Between the trimmed V and J ends, which lost 1 base and 2 bases, there was a span of 9 bases. Germline loops: CDR1 SGHVS, CDR2 FQNEAQ. This CDR3 has 14 amino acids. The whole variable domain, filled in from reference TRBV7-8 and TRBJ2-7, reads GAGVSQSPRYKVAKRGQDVALRCDPISGHVSLFWYQQALGQGPEFLTYFQNEAQLDKSGLPSDRFFAERPEGSVSTLKIQRTQQEDSAVYLCASSLGPTAYEQYFGPGTRLTVT.

The sample holds a few counts of this clone. V is TRBV15 and J is TRBJ2-7; tentative D call: TRBD2 (6 bases). The germline V and J ends were trimmed by 3 bases and 6 bases, with 12 bases remaining between them. This CDR3 comprises 13 residues. Germline lookup yields CDR1 LNHNV and CDR2 YYDKDF (reference sequence). CDR3 sequence: CATSRDYLTEQYF. In nucleotides, the CDR3 is TGTGCCACCAGCAGGGACTATCTGACCGAGCAGTACTTC. Based on the CDR3 plus reference TRBV15 and TRBJ2-7, the full variable domain is DAMVIQNPRYQVTQFGKPVTLSCSQTLNHNVMYWYQQKSSQAPKLLFHYYDKDFNNEADTPDNFQSRRPNTSFCFLDIRSPGLGDTAMYLCATSRDYLTEQYFGPGTRLTVT.

Only one count was recorded for this clone. The V and J genes are TRBV30 and TRBJ2-7; D gene ambiguous. This CDR3 spans 12 amino acids. Germline V CDR1 and CDR2: GTSNPN, SVGIG (reference sequence). V was clipped by 5 bases and J by 3 bases, with 11 bases between them. The CDR3 here is CAWSETRYEQYF. The CDR3 DNA follows: TGTGCCTGGTCTGAGACTCGCTACGAGCAGTACTTC.

The J gene is TRBJ1-1, the V gene TRBV30, with a weak D call TRBD1 (5 bases). The CDR3 extends over 13 amino acids. Germline values: CDR1 GTSNPN, CDR2 SVGIG (reference sequence). V lost 7 bases to trimming and J lost 5 bases, with 17 bases between them. CDR3 region: CAFSGQVGTEAFF. CDR3 DNA sequence: TGTGCCTTCTCGGGGCAGGTGGGAACTGAAGCTTTCTTT. Full variable domain (remainder filled in from reference TRBV30 and TRBJ1-1): SQTIHQWPATLVQPVGSPLSLECTVEGTSNPNLYWYRQAAGRGLQLLFYSVGIGQISSEVPQNLSASRPQDRQFILSSKKLLLSDSGFYLCAFSGQVGTEAFFGQGTRLTVV.

The gene calls are TRBV4-3 and TRBJ2-7; D uncertain. Germline CDR1 reads LGHNA; CDR2 reads YSLEER. V lost 0 bases to trimming and J lost 6 bases, with 15 bases between them. The CDR3 is 15 amino acids. The CDR3 loop is CASSQDGSPRLEQYF. The CDR3 DNA sequence: TGCGCCAGCAGCCAAGATGGTTCGCCCCGTCTCGAGCAGTACTTC.

This clone was detected only a few times. This sequence joins TRBV5-4 and TRBJ1-4; 8 nucleotides align to TRBD1. After removal of 0 bases from V and 8 bases from J, the junction contained 9 bases not matched to a gene. This CDR3 region has 16 residues. CDR1 and CDR2 (germline): SGHNT, YYREEE (reference sequence). The CDR3: CASSLGTGLSEEKLFF. The DNA of the CDR3 is TGTGCCAGCAGCTTGGGGACAGGGCTTTCCGAGGAAAAACTGTTTTTT.

This clone has more than one count but fewer than ten. This chain connects TRBV29-1 to TRBJ2-6; perhaps TRBD1 as D (6 bases). Germline CDR1 and CDR2: SQVTM and ANQGSEA. This CDR3 comprises 17 residues. V shed 3 bases and J shed 1 base, with 16 bases lying between them. The CDR3 DNA sequence: TGCAGCGTTGATGATCCGGACAGAAATTCTGGGGCCAACGTCCTGACTTTC. It codes for CSVDDPDRNSGANVLTF.

This clone occurred a few times. Other DNA sequences in the same sample also yield this CDR3. The rearrangement links TRBV30 to TRBJ2-1, with D maybe TRBD1 (6 bases). The CDR3 extends over 11 amino acids. CDR1 and CDR2 from the germline V gene are GTSNPN and SVGIG (reference sequence). V was pared by 6 bases and J by 7 bases, with 10 bases between. The CDR3 DNA reads as TGTGCCTGTACAGGGCTGAATGAGCAGTTCTTC. Amino acid sequence: CACTGLNEQFF. The full variable domain, in which reference TRBV30 and TRBJ2-1 provide the parts outside the CDR3, is SQTIHQWPATLVQPVGSPLSLECTVEGTSNPNLYWYRQAAGRGLQLLFYSVGIGQISSEVPQNLSASRPQDRQFILSSKKLLLSDSGFYLCACTGLNEQFFGPGTRLTVL.